The TCR beta chain described here comes from a study of Graves' ophthalmopathy and Graves' hyperthyroidism. Overall study findings and caveats: Ophthalmopathy cases were distinguished from stable hyperthyroidism by a 13-signature model, reaching over 85% sensitivity and roughly 81% specificity.

The length of the CDR3 is 12 residues. The germline V gene has CDR1 ENHRY and CDR2 SYGVKD. V lost 9 bases to trimming and J lost 4 bases, with 13 bases between them. Ophthalmopathy in the donors was of moderate-to-severe activity, with CAS ≥3, NOSPECS ≥4 and duration under 3 months. As diagnostic evidence, clinical symptoms, serum thyroxine, TRAb, thyroid ultrasound and orbital computed tomography were relied upon. Amplifying from RNA transcripts, the study obtained TCR beta CDR3 regions. HTBI-primed first-round RT-PCR preceded second-round multiplex PCR. TCRdb called the multiplex PCR reads again in MiXCR, with one record for every CDR3 protein. This table has over 450,000 distinct CDR3 sequences, around 14% appearing once. At least ten counts were recorded for this clonotype. Its target is not known.

The clonotype originates from a woman in her 30s with Graves' ophthalmopathy. Source material: blood. This sequence joins TRBV10-3 and TRBJ2-7; D perhaps matches TRBD2 (5 bases). The CDR3 DNA reads as TGTGCCATTGCCGGGGATGGATACGAGCAGTACTTC. It is translated as CAIAGDGYEQYF.